A single sample gave rise to the 3 T cell receptor beta chains below, sequenced in a study of T cell responses to AZD1222 COVID-19 vaccine. Produced via immunoSEQ multiplex PCR; TCRdb's table is partial and in-frame only. The sample has over 100,000 clones; around nine tenths are singletons. The source material was peripheral blood, sampled on day 0 of AZD1222 vaccination. The receptor source for this set is an adult in good health.

The chain's CDR3 is CASSYTGQGWNEQFF. In nucleotides, the CDR3 is TGTGCCAGCAGTTACACCGGTCAGGGCTGGAATGAGCAGTTCTTC. V and J are TRBV6-5 and TRBJ2-1; TRBD1 is a possible D gene (5 bases). This CDR3 contains 15 residues. Germline V gives CDR1 MNHEY, CDR2 SVGAGI. Trimming took 2 bases from V and 7 from J, leaving 15 bases between them.

This clone was counted once. The genes are TRBV19 and TRBJ1-5; D is perhaps TRBD1 (5 bases). The CDR3 extends over 13 amino acids. CDR1 and CDR2 from the germline V gene are LNHDA and SQIVND (reference sequence). The V and J ends lost 3 bases and 3 bases respectively, with 6 bases between them. CDR3 coding DNA: TGTGCCAGTAGTATGACAGACAATCAGCCCCAGCATTTT. Translation: CASSMTDNQPQHF.

This clone was recorded only once. The chain recombines TRBV27 with TRBJ2-3; D gene ambiguous. The CDR3 covers 12 residues. Germline values: CDR1 MNHEY, CDR2 SMNVEV (reference sequence). The germline V and J ends were trimmed by 4 bases and 6 bases, with 8 bases remaining between them. The CDR3 region has the DNA TGTGCCAGCAGTTCCCTGGGGGATACGCAGTATTTT. It yields the protein CASSSLGDTQYF.